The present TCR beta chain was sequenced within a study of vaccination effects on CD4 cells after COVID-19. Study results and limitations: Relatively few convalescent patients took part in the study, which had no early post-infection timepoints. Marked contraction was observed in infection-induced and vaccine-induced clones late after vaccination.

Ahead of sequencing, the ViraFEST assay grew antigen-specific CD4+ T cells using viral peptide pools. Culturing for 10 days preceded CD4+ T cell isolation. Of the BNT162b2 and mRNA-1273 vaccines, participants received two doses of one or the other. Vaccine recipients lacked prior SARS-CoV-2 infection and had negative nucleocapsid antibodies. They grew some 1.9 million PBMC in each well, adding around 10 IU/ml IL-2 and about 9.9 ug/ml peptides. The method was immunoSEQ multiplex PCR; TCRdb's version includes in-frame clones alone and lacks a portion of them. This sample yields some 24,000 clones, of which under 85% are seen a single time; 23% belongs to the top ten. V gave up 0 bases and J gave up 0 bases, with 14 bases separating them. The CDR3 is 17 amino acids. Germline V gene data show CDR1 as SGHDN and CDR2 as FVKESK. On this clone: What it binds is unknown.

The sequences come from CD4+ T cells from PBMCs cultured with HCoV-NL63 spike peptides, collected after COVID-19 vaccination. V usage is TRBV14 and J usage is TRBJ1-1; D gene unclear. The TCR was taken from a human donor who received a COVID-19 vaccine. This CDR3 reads CASSQDRAGRMNTEAFF. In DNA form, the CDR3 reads TGTGCCAGCAGCCAAGATAGGGCAGGACGGATGAACACTGAAGCTTTCTTT.